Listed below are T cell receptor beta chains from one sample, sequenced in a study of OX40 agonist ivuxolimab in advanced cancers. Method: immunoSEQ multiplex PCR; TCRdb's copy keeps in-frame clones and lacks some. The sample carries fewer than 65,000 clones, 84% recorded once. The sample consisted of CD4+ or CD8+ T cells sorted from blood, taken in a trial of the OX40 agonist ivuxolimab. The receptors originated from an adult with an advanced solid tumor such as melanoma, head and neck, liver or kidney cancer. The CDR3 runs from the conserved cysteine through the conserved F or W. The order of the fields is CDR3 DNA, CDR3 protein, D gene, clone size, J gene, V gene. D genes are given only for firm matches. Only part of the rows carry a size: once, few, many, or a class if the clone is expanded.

CDR3nt: TGTGCCAGCAGCTTGGGGACAGGGGGCGGGGAGACCCAGTACTTC
CDR3aa: CASSLGTGGGETQYF
d_gene: TRBD1
abundance: NA
j_gene: TRBJ2-5
v_gene: TRBV5-6

CDR3nt: TGCGCCAGCCAGAACCAGGGGAACACTGAAGCTTTCTTT
CDR3aa: CASQNQGNTEAFF
d_gene: NA
abundance: NA
j_gene: TRBJ1-1
v_gene: TRBV5-1

CDR3nt: TGCGCCAGCAGCCAGGGACAGGGAGAGCAGCCCCAGCATTTT
CDR3aa: CASSQGQGEQPQHF
d_gene: TRBD1
abundance: few
j_gene: TRBJ1-5
v_gene: TRBV4-3

CDR3nt: TGCGCCAGCTCTGCTTGGGGTGGCACTGAAGCTTTCTTT
CDR3aa: CASSAWGGTEAFF
d_gene: NA
abundance: NA
j_gene: TRBJ1-1
v_gene: TRBV5-1

CDR3nt: TGTGCCAGCAGTGTGGCATTAGCCAAAAACATTCAGTACTTC
CDR3aa: CASSVALAKNIQYF
d_gene: NA
abundance: NA
j_gene: TRBJ2-4
v_gene: TRBV2

CDR3nt: TGTGCTAGTGGTTTGGTACTTATGGGGACAGGGTCCGACGAGCAGTACTTC
CDR3aa: CASGLVLMGTGSDEQYF
d_gene: TRBD1
abundance: NA
j_gene: TRBJ2-7
v_gene: TRBV12-5

CDR3nt: TGTGCCAGCAGCCAATACCGACAGGGGGCAGGGTATGGCTACACCTTC
CDR3aa: CASSQYRQGAGYGYTF
d_gene: TRBD1
abundance: few
j_gene: TRBJ1-2
v_gene: TRBV11-2

CDR3nt: TGTGCCAGCAGCAAAGTCAGGGGACTAGCGGGAGCGGCGGATACGCAGTATTTT
CDR3aa: CASSKVRGLAGAADTQYF
d_gene: NA
abundance: NA
j_gene: TRBJ2-3
v_gene: TRBV21-1

CDR3nt: TGTGCCAGTAGTGCAACAGGGGAGTATGGCTACACCTTC
CDR3aa: CASSATGEYGYTF
d_gene: TRBD1
abundance: few
j_gene: TRBJ1-2
v_gene: TRBV19

CDR3nt: TGTGCCAGCAGTGAAGCGCGTGAAGAGCAGTACTTC
CDR3aa: CASSEAREEQYF
d_gene: NA
abundance: NA
j_gene: TRBJ2-7
v_gene: TRBV2

CDR3nt: TGTGCCAGCACCCAAGGGGGTGGCCAATCGTACAATGAGCAGTTCTTC
CDR3aa: CASTQGGGQSYNEQFF
d_gene: NA
abundance: once
j_gene: TRBJ2-1
v_gene: TRBV6-6

CDR3nt: TGTGCCAGCAGCGGCAGGGGTAGGGGCAATCAGCCCCAGCATTTT
CDR3aa: CASSGRGRGNQPQHF
d_gene: NA
abundance: medium-sized
j_gene: TRBJ1-5
v_gene: TRBV5-8

CDR3nt: TGTGCCAGCAGCCCCAGACTAGCGGGAGGGCCGGGCAATGAGCAGTTCTTC
CDR3aa: CASSPRLAGGPGNEQFF
d_gene: TRBD2
abundance: NA
j_gene: TRBJ2-1
v_gene: TRBV5-5

CDR3nt: TGTGCCAGCAGCTTAGCAGGAACTGGGGCCAACGTCCTGACTTTC
CDR3aa: CASSLAGTGANVLTF
d_gene: NA
abundance: NA
j_gene: TRBJ2-6
v_gene: TRBV7-9

CDR3nt: TGTGCCAGCAGTCGGACAGGGGCGAGCAATCAGCCCCAGCATTTT
CDR3aa: CASSRTGASNQPQHF
d_gene: TRBD1
abundance: NA
j_gene: TRBJ1-5
v_gene: TRBV6-5

CDR3nt: TGTGCCAGCAGAACCTCGACAGGGCAGGAAGAGACCCAGTACTTC
CDR3aa: CASRTSTGQEETQYF
d_gene: TRBD1
abundance: once
j_gene: TRBJ2-5
v_gene: TRBV28

CDR3nt: TGCGCCAGCAGCAGTGGAGGGGCCTATGGCTACACCTTC
CDR3aa: CASSSGGAYGYTF
d_gene: NA
abundance: NA
j_gene: TRBJ1-2
v_gene: TRBV5-1

CDR3nt: TGTGCCAGCAGCTTACCAAACGCAGGCTCTACAACTGAGCAGTTCTTC
CDR3aa: CASSLPNAGSTTEQFF
d_gene: NA
abundance: NA
j_gene: TRBJ2-1
v_gene: TRBV7-3

CDR3nt: TGTGCCAGCAGACCCGGTCTAGCTAACTCCTACAATGAGCAGTTCTTC
CDR3aa: CASRPGLANSYNEQFF
d_gene: NA
abundance: NA
j_gene: TRBJ2-1
v_gene: TRBV5-6

CDR3nt: TGTGCCAGCAGTGCTAGCGCCTTTGGCACAGATACGCAGTATTTT
CDR3aa: CASSASAFGTDTQYF
d_gene: NA
abundance: NA
j_gene: TRBJ2-3
v_gene: TRBV2

CDR3nt: TGTGCCACGGACAGGGAGAACACCGGGGAGCTGTTTTTT
CDR3aa: CATDRENTGELFF
d_gene: TRBD1
abundance: NA
j_gene: TRBJ2-2
v_gene: TRBV19

CDR3nt: TGTGCCAGCAGTTACCGCCGGGACAGCTACGAGCAGTACTTC
CDR3aa: CASSYRRDSYEQYF
d_gene: TRBD1
abundance: NA
j_gene: TRBJ2-7
v_gene: TRBV6-6

CDR3nt: TGCAGCGTTGCCCAACTAGCGGGGTTCACAGATACGCAGTATTTT
CDR3aa: CSVAQLAGFTDTQYF
d_gene: TRBD2
abundance: NA
j_gene: TRBJ2-3
v_gene: TRBV29-1

CDR3nt: TGTGCCATCAGTGAGGGGGATACGCAGTATTTT
CDR3aa: CAISEGDTQYF
d_gene: NA
abundance: NA
j_gene: TRBJ2-3
v_gene: TRBV10-3

CDR3nt: TGTGCCTGGAGTGTAATCCAGGGAAATTCACCCCTCCACTTT
CDR3aa: CAWSVIQGNSPLHF
d_gene: NA
abundance: NA
j_gene: TRBJ1-6
v_gene: TRBV30

CDR3nt: TGCGCCAGCAGCCTCAGAAGCGTTTCAACTAATGAAAAACTGTTTTTT
CDR3aa: CASSLRSVSTNEKLFF
d_gene: NA
abundance: NA
j_gene: TRBJ1-4
v_gene: TRBV5-1

CDR3nt: TGCAGCGTTGGAGCGGGATTTGGCAATGAGCAGTTCTTC
CDR3aa: CSVGAGFGNEQFF
d_gene: TRBD2
abundance: once
j_gene: TRBJ2-1
v_gene: TRBV29-1

CDR3nt: TGTGCCAGCAGCCCGCGGGTAACGCAGTATTTT
CDR3aa: CASSPRVTQYF
d_gene: NA
abundance: NA
j_gene: TRBJ2-3
v_gene: TRBV7-9

CDR3nt: TGTGCCTGGACCCGGAGGGGGGACCCCCTCCTGAACACTGAAGCTTTCTTT
CDR3aa: CAWTRRGDPLLNTEAFF
d_gene: NA
abundance: NA
j_gene: TRBJ1-1
v_gene: TRBV30

CDR3nt: TGCGCCAGCAGCCAAGTTGGCGTATATCTCAATGGGGAAGCTTTCTTT
CDR3aa: CASSQVGVYLNGEAFF
d_gene: NA
abundance: NA
j_gene: TRBJ1-1
v_gene: TRBV4-3

CDR3nt: TGCGCCAGCAGCCAAGATCTCGGACAGGGCTATGGAAACACCATATATTTT
CDR3aa: CASSQDLGQGYGNTIYF
d_gene: TRBD1
abundance: NA
j_gene: TRBJ1-3
v_gene: TRBV4-1

CDR3nt: TGTGCCAGCACCCTACATAGAGCTAACTATGGCTACACCTTC
CDR3aa: CASTLHRANYGYTF
d_gene: NA
abundance: once
j_gene: TRBJ1-2
v_gene: TRBV6-5

CDR3nt: TGCGCCAGCAGTCCCCAGGGTGTCAATGGCTACACCTTC
CDR3aa: CASSPQGVNGYTF
d_gene: NA
abundance: NA
j_gene: TRBJ1-2
v_gene: TRBV5-1

CDR3nt: TGTGCCACCAGCAGAAGGACTGACTATACTGATGAAAAACTGTTTTTT
CDR3aa: CATSRRTDYTDEKLFF
d_gene: NA
abundance: NA
j_gene: TRBJ1-4
v_gene: TRBV15

CDR3nt: TGTGCCAGTAGTCTAGATCAACTACCCAGTGGGCAGTTCTTC
CDR3aa: CASSLDQLPSGQFF
d_gene: NA
abundance: once
j_gene: TRBJ2-1
v_gene: TRBV19

CDR3nt: TGTGCCAGCAGCCCGGGACAGACCTCCTACAATGAGCAGTTCTTC
CDR3aa: CASSPGQTSYNEQFF
d_gene: TRBD1
abundance: once
j_gene: TRBJ2-1
v_gene: TRBV7-9

CDR3nt: TGTGCCAGTAGTATTAGGGGACAGGGCCACGAGCAGTACTTC
CDR3aa: CASSIRGQGHEQYF
d_gene: TRBD1
abundance: NA
j_gene: TRBJ2-7
v_gene: TRBV19

CDR3nt: TGTGCCAGCAGTGAATCCAATGAGCAGTTCTTC
CDR3aa: CASSESNEQFF
d_gene: NA
abundance: few
j_gene: TRBJ2-1
v_gene: TRBV25-1

CDR3nt: TGTGCCAGCAGTTTAAGACCCTCTGGAAACACCATATATTTT
CDR3aa: CASSLRPSGNTIYF
d_gene: NA
abundance: NA
j_gene: TRBJ1-3
v_gene: TRBV27

CDR3nt: TGTGCCAGCAGCTTAGACCCCATGCAGCCCCAGCATTTT
CDR3aa: CASSLDPMQPQHF
d_gene: NA
abundance: NA
j_gene: TRBJ1-5
v_gene: TRBV7-9

CDR3nt: TGTGCCAGTGGGGGCGGGACCGACACCGGGGAGCTGTTTTTT
CDR3aa: CASGGGTDTGELFF
d_gene: NA
abundance: NA
j_gene: TRBJ2-2
v_gene: TRBV6-6

CDR3nt: TGTGCCAGCTCACCACCGCGGGGAGGAGATAGCAATCAGCCCCAGCATTTT
CDR3aa: CASSPPRGGDSNQPQHF
d_gene: NA
abundance: NA
j_gene: TRBJ1-5
v_gene: TRBV18

CDR3nt: TGCGCCAGCAGCTTGGACCCAGGGGGCAACACCGGGGAGCTGTTTTTT
CDR3aa: CASSLDPGGNTGELFF
d_gene: TRBD1
abundance: NA
j_gene: TRBJ2-2
v_gene: TRBV5-1

CDR3nt: TGTGCCAGCAGCGGATCCCTAGCGGGGGGATTCACAGATACGCAGTATTTT
CDR3aa: CASSGSLAGGFTDTQYF
d_gene: TRBD2
abundance: NA
j_gene: TRBJ2-3
v_gene: TRBV9

CDR3nt: TGTGCCAGCAGCTTAGTAATGACTTCACTGGGGCGGGAAGAGACCCAGTACTTC
CDR3aa: CASSLVMTSLGREETQYF
d_gene: NA
abundance: NA
j_gene: TRBJ2-5
v_gene: TRBV11-2

CDR3nt: TGCGCCAGCAGCCAAGTAGGAAACAGACACACTGAAGCTTTCTTT
CDR3aa: CASSQVGNRHTEAFF
d_gene: NA
abundance: NA
j_gene: TRBJ1-1
v_gene: TRBV4-1

CDR3nt: TGCGCCAGCAGCTTGGAGGGAGGCTCACACAATGAGCAGTTCTTC
CDR3aa: CASSLEGGSHNEQFF
d_gene: NA
abundance: NA
j_gene: TRBJ2-1
v_gene: TRBV5-1

CDR3nt: TGTGCCAGCAGTGCCTATAATCAGCCCCAGCATTTT
CDR3aa: CASSAYNQPQHF
d_gene: NA
abundance: NA
j_gene: TRBJ1-5
v_gene: TRBV6-6

CDR3nt: TGTGCCAGTTGCTCGGAAAACATTCAGTACTTC
CDR3aa: CASCSENIQYF
d_gene: NA
abundance: NA
j_gene: TRBJ2-4
v_gene: TRBV2

CDR3nt: TGTGCCAGCCTTTATAGCTCCTACAATGAGCAGTTCTTC
CDR3aa: CASLYSSYNEQFF
d_gene: NA
abundance: NA
j_gene: TRBJ2-1
v_gene: TRBV6-1

CDR3nt: TGCGCCAGCAGTTTTGGGGGGTACGCCTACGAGCAGTACTTC
CDR3aa: CASSFGGYAYEQYF
d_gene: NA
abundance: NA
j_gene: TRBJ2-7
v_gene: TRBV5-1

CDR3nt: TGTGCCAGCAGTGAACTAGGTTCCTATAATTCACCCCTCCACTTT
CDR3aa: CASSELGSYNSPLHF
d_gene: NA
abundance: once
j_gene: TRBJ1-6
v_gene: TRBV6-1

CDR3nt: TGTGCCAGCAGCTCGCCCAGGGGAGGTCAGGGAGGCAGCAATCAGCCCCAGCATTTT
CDR3aa: CASSSPRGGQGGSNQPQHF
d_gene: NA
abundance: NA
j_gene: TRBJ1-5
v_gene: TRBV7-2